This T cell receptor (delta chain) emerged from a study of gamma-delta chains in newborns, infants, children. Study overall: Microbial exposure reportedly drives polyclonal innate γδ T cell expansion after birth.

Notes on this clone: No DNA is shown, since the ends of the CDR3 on it are uncertain; the CDR3 is the one TCRdb lists.

TCRdb reprocessed the reads through CATT. Of under 5,000 delta-chain clones listed, approximately 35% were seen once; the top ten hold approximately 14%. Both ends counted, the CDR3 spans 24 residues. Germline CDR1 NSMFDY, CDR2 ISSIKDK. This TCR derives from a child who received the measles vaccine. The chain recombines TRAV29/DV5 with TRDJ1; the D call of TRDD3 is as the table states it, not checked on the DNA. The sequenced sample was blood. The CDR3 spells CSVLLCSKRGILDQLGTYTDKLIF.